Presented here are 27 T cell receptor beta chains from one specimen sequenced in a study of blood T cell repertoires in COVID-19. Repertoires were generated with immunoSEQ multiplex PCR, while TCRdb's copy carries only in-frame clones and drops some. Among about 54,000 clones listed, roughly 81% were seen once. Sequencing was done on a sample of peripheral blood. The receptors originated from a woman aged 60-70 years with acute or convalescent COVID-19.

The rearrangement links TRBV10-1 to TRBJ2-3; tentative D call: TRBD2 (5 bases). Per germline, CDR1 WNHNN and CDR2 SYGVQD (reference sequence). Trimming removed 6 bases from V and 5 bases from J, with 12 bases in between. The CDR3 is 13 amino acids. Here the CDR3 reads CASSPGGGDTQYF. CDR3 bases: TGCGCCAGCAGCCCCGGCGGAGGAGATACGCAGTATTTT.

The chain employs TRBV6-2 or TRBV6-3 and TRBJ1-3; possible D gene TRBD1, 5 bases. From germline, CDR1 is MNHEY and CDR2 SVGEGT. The CDR3 runs to 16 residues. V was clipped by 6 bases and J by 2 bases, with 17 bases between them. CDR3 in amino acids: CASRPTAGVTGNTIYF. The CDR3 DNA reads as TGTGCCAGCAGACCTACAGCGGGGGTGACTGGAAACACCATATATTTT.

The genes are TRBV30 and TRBJ2-7, with TRBD2 identical over 9 bases. In germline, CDR1 is GTSNPN, CDR2 SVGIG (reference sequence). After removal of 0 bases from V and 0 bases from J, the junction contained 9 bases not matched to a gene. This CDR3 has 17 residues. The CDR3 protein is CAWSVERGARFSYEQYF. The CDR3 bases are TGTGCCTGGAGTGTAGAGCGGGGGGCCCGTTTCTCCTACGAGCAGTACTTC. The complete variable domain, with remaining parts taken from reference TRBV30 and TRBJ2-7, reads SQTIHQWPATLVQPVGSPLSLECTVEGTSNPNLYWYRQAAGRGLQLLFYSVGIGQISSEVPQNLSASRPQDRQFILSSKKLLLSDSGFYLCAWSVERGARFSYEQYFGPGTRLTVT.

The genes are TRBV7-9 and TRBJ1-2; D is undetermined. CDR1 is SEHNR and CDR2 is FQNEAQ in the germline V gene (reference sequence). The V end lost 5 bases, the J end lost 4 bases, and 20 bases lay between the germline ends. The CDR3 covers 16 residues. CDR3 sequence reads: CASSRGEAALGYGYTF. CDR3 sequence (DNA): TGTGCCAGCAGCCGCGGGGAGGCTGCCCTCGGCTATGGCTACACCTTC.

Only one count was recorded for this clone. The chain joins TRBV7-9 to TRBJ1-1; TRBD1 matches 7 bases. The CDR3 contains 15 residues. Germline loops: CDR1 SEHNR, CDR2 FQNEAQ (reference sequence). V was clipped by 5 bases and J by 8 bases; unmatched bases: 14. The CDR3 loop is CASSQPRDSFNEAFF. The CDR3 DNA follows: TGTGCCAGCAGCCAGCCCCGGGACAGTTTTAACGAAGCTTTCTTT.

This clone was seen just once. The chain carries TRBV20-1 and TRBJ2-1; 9 bases are shared with TRBD2. Germline V CDR1 and CDR2: DFQATT, SNEGSKA (reference sequence). This CDR3 spans 13 amino acids. V lost 3 bases, J lost 6 bases, and 3 bases stayed unmatched. CDR3 sequence: CSASKTSGNEQFF. For the CDR3, the DNA is TGCAGTGCTAGTAAGACTAGCGGCAATGAGCAGTTCTTC.

The V call is TRBV6-5, the J call TRBJ2-5, with TRBD1 identical over 8 bases. The CDR3 spans 13 residues. The J segment lost 7 bases and the V segment lost 6 bases, leaving 7 bases of the junction unmatched. The germline V gene encodes CDR1 MNHEY and CDR2 SVGAGI. The chain's CDR3 is CASRNRGEWTQYF. The DNA for the CDR3 is TGTGCCAGCAGAAACAGGGGGGAATGGACCCAGTACTTC.

This sequence joins TRBV5-1 and TRBJ1-1, with 7 nucleotides matching TRBD1. This CDR3 is 15 amino acids long. Germline V gene sequence: CDR1 SGHRS, CDR2 YFSETQ. V dropped 4 bases and J dropped 1; count of bases not matched to a gene: 7. CDR3 DNA: TGCGCCAGCAGCGGAGGACAGGTGACGAACACTGAAGCTTTCTTT. This sequence encodes CASSGGQVTNTEAFF.

V gene TRBV5-8 combines with J gene TRBJ2-1; 7 bases map to TRBD1. The germline gives CDR1 SGHTS, CDR2 YDEGEE. CDR3 size: 12 residues. Trimming removed 4 bases from V and 11 bases from J; junction bases left unmatched: 6. In nucleotides, the CDR3 is TGTGCCAGCAGCCCCAGGGGGAGCCAGCAGTTCTTC. Amino acid sequence: CASSPRGSQQFF.

The V and J genes are TRBV5-6 and TRBJ1-4; 8 positions match TRBD1. This CDR3 is built from 17 residues. Germline loops: CDR1 SGHDT, CDR2 YYEEEE. With V trimmed by 4 bases and J by 4 bases, 12 bases remained unmatched. The CDR3 DNA follows: TGTGCCAGCAGCGCACTACTATTAACAGGGGGTAATGAAAAACTGTTTTTT. This sequence encodes CASSALLLTGGNEKLFF.

The rearrangement joins TRBV6-2 or TRBV6-3 to TRBJ1-6; 12 nucleotides match TRBD1. J was trimmed by 7 bases and V by 4 bases; bases with no gene match: 5. The CDR3 spans 16 residues. CDR1 MNHEY and CDR2 SVGEGT come from the germline V gene. CDR3 loop: CASSWGTGGRNSPLHF. The CDR3 bases are TGTGCCAGCAGTTGGGGGACAGGGGGCCGGAATTCACCCCTCCACTTT.

The chain combines TRBV5-1 with TRBJ2-1; TRBD2 aligns across 13 bases. Germline V gene lookup returns CDR1 SGHRS and CDR2 YFSETQ. With 1 base clipped from V and 8 bases from J, the junction kept 12 bases outside the gene matches. The CDR3 sequence is 18 residues long. In DNA, the CDR3 is TGCGCCAGCAGCTTGCAGGGACTAGCGGGACCGAAGGGGGATGAGCAGTTCTTC. Translation: CASSLQGLAGPKGDEQFF.

The V gene is TRBV5-1, the J gene TRBJ2-3; the D is unclear. Between the trimmed V and J ends, which lost 2 bases and 4 bases, there was a span of 14 bases. Per the germline V gene, CDR1 is SGHRS and CDR2 is YFSETQ. The CDR3 length is 15 residues. CDR3 sequence reads: CASSFGSMGPDTQYF. In nucleotides, the CDR3 is TGCGCCAGCAGCTTCGGTTCCATGGGCCCAGATACGCAGTATTTT.

This clone appeared a single time. The chain recombines TRBV7-8 with TRBJ1-6; 8 bases agree with TRBD1. The length of the CDR3 is 14 residues. CDR1 and CDR2 (germline): SGHVS, FQNEAQ. V shed 5 bases, J shed 9 bases, and the junction held 6 bases outside the gene matches. The CDR3 spells CASSPDRVSSPLHF. CDR3 nucleotide sequence: TGTGCCAGCAGCCCGGACAGGGTTAGTTCACCCCTCCACTTT.

The J gene is TRBJ2-7, the V gene TRBV6-6; 9 bases agree with TRBD2. Trimming at V came to 4 bases and at J to 1 base, leaving 8 bases not matched to a gene. CDR3 size: 16 residues. Germline loops: CDR1 MNHNY, CDR2 SVGAGI (reference sequence). This chain's CDR3 is CASSSPTSGRSYEQYF. CDR3 DNA sequence: TGTGCCAGCAGTTCTCCGACTAGCGGCCGGTCCTACGAGCAGTACTTC.

The chain is built from TRBV5-1 and TRBJ1-1, with D tentatively TRBD1 (5 bases). V lost 0 bases to trimming and J lost 0 bases, with 9 bases between them. CDR1 and CDR2 from the germline V gene are SGHRS and YFSETQ. The CDR3 runs 15 residues. The CDR3 DNA is TGCGCCAGCAGCTTGGCCCACAGGATGAACACTGAAGCTTTCTTT. This codes for CASSLAHRMNTEAFF.

This clone turned up a few times. The rearrangement joins TRBV7-9 to TRBJ1-1; D is uncertain. V lost 0 bases and J lost 5, with 10 bases in between. The germline CDR1 and CDR2 sequences are SEHNR and FQNEAQ (reference sequence). The CDR3 is 14 residues long. DNA of the CDR3: TGTGCCAGCAGCTTAGCGGTGAGGTATACTGAAGCTTTCTTT. Amino acids: CASSLAVRYTEAFF.

The chain joins TRBV19 to TRBJ2-1; the D gene is possibly TRBD2 (7 bases). The CDR3 has 12 residues. Trimming left V 5 bases short and J 9 bases short, with 11 bases between. The germline gives CDR1 LNHDA, CDR2 SQIVND (reference sequence). The CDR3 nucleotides are TGTGCCAGTAGTGCGGGGGCGGTTGAGCAGTTCTTC. Protein product: CASSAGAVEQFF.

The chain uses TRBV2 and TRBJ1-1, with D possibly TRBD1 on 6 matching bases. V was shortened by 5 bases and J by 0 bases, with 13 bases between the two germline ends. In germline, CDR1 is SNHLY, CDR2 FYNNEI. The CDR3 has 15 residues. The chain's CDR3 is CASSLRTVMNTEAFF. CDR3 nucleotides: TGTGCCAGCAGTTTACGGACAGTTATGAACACTGAAGCTTTCTTT.

The V call is TRBV5-1, the J call TRBJ1-2; 9 nucleotides match TRBD1. V shed 4 bases, J shed 8 bases, and the junction held 9 bases outside the gene matches. Germline-derived CDR1 and CDR2 are SGHRS and YFSETQ. The CDR3 sequence is 14 residues long. This CDR3 reads CASSGTGQGEGYTF. DNA of the CDR3: TGCGCCAGCAGCGGAACGGGACAGGGAGAGGGCTACACCTTC.

The J gene is TRBJ2-2, the V gene TRBV5-1; tentatively, D is TRBD1 (6 bases). The germline V gene has CDR1 SGHRS and CDR2 YFSETQ. Trimming pared 4 bases from V and 7 bases from J, leaving 17 bases between. The CDR3 length is 15 residues. The CDR3 reads CASSTPGTGSGELFF. CDR3 coding DNA: TGCGCCAGCAGCACCCCCGGAACAGGGAGCGGGGAGCTGTTTTTT.

V and J are TRBV18 and TRBJ1-2, with a tentative D call TRBD1 (6 bases). The CDR3 sequence is 13 residues long. V was pared by 5 bases and J by 8 bases, with 15 bases between. Germline assignment: CDR1 KGHSH and CDR2 LQKENI. The CDR3 sequence is CASSELPGEGYTF. CDR3 bases: TGTGCCAGCTCAGAGCTCCCAGGGGAAGGCTACACCTTC.

This chain uses TRBV30 with TRBJ2-7, with D possibly being TRBD1 (5 bases). V lost 1 base to trimming and J lost 3 bases, with 10 bases between them. The germline V gene encodes CDR1 GTSNPN and CDR2 SVGIG (reference sequence). The length of the CDR3 is 13 residues. CDR3: CAWSAGHNYEQYF. The CDR3 DNA is TGTGCCTGGAGTGCAGGACACAACTACGAGCAGTACTTC. The complete variable domain, with remaining parts taken from reference TRBV30 and TRBJ2-7, reads SQTIHQWPATLVQPVGSPLSLECTVEGTSNPNLYWYRQAAGRGLQLLFYSVGIGQISSEVPQNLSASRPQDRQFILSSKKLLLSDSGFYLCAWSAGHNYEQYFGPGTRLTVT.

This clone was counted between two and nine times. J is TRBJ1-4 and V is TRBV28; maybe TRBD1 (5 bases). The CDR3 has 16 amino acids. Germline assignment: CDR1 MDHEN and CDR2 SYDVKM. V was cut by 6 bases and J by 1 base, with 15 bases left in between. The CDR3, as DNA: TGTGCCAGCAGCCGATATACAGGCTTAACTAATGAAAAACTGTTTTTT. Residues: CASSRYTGLTNEKLFF.

The chain couples TRBV6-1 to TRBJ2-5, with a tentative D call TRBD2 (5 bases). In germline, CDR1 is MNHNS, CDR2 SASEGT. Trimming took off 4 bases at V and 1 base at J, with 16 bases between the two ends. This CDR3 has 16 residues. The CDR3 here is CASSGVTAVPQETQYF. The CDR3 nucleotides read TGTGCCAGCAGTGGCGTTACAGCGGTACCCCAAGAGACCCAGTACTTC.

CDR3 sequence (DNA): TGCGCCAGCAGCTTTACGGGGACAGGGAAGACGGAAAAACTGTTTTTT. This gives the protein CASSFTGTGKTEKLFF. The genes are TRBV5-1 and TRBJ1-4, with 9 positions matching TRBD1. The germline V gene has CDR1 SGHRS and CDR2 YFSETQ. With 2 bases clipped from V and 8 bases from J, the junction kept 10 bases outside the gene matches. This CDR3 spans 16 amino acids.

V and J are TRBV27 and TRBJ2-7; TRBD1 matches 7 bases. The CDR3 contains 14 residues. V trimming: 8 bases; J trimming: 0 bases; junction bases outside the gene matches: 7. The germline V gene encodes CDR1 MNHEY and CDR2 SMNVEV (reference sequence). CDR3 nucleotide sequence: TGTGCCAGCTCGACAGGGTACGGCTCCTACGAGCAGTACTTC. This gives the protein CASSTGYGSYEQYF.